This T cell receptor (beta chain) was recorded in a study of cytomegalovirus exposure and HLA in healthy donors. The overall study: Earlier results showed approximately 120 million unique TCR beta sequences derived from some 190 million T cells.

Use of 60 Vbeta and 13 Jbeta primers characterized the PCR. Repertoires were generated with immunoSEQ multiplex PCR, while TCRdb's copy carries only in-frame clones and drops some. Here the sample spans about 110,000 clones, approximately 79% being singletons. This CDR3 is 17 amino acids long. CDR1 and CDR2 from the germline V gene are PRHDT and FYEKMQ (reference sequence). The junction had 7 bases not matched to a gene; V was cut back by 0 bases and J by 1 base. In regard to this clone: What it binds is unknown.

Overall study findings and caveats: In an earlier analysis, about 87% or about 30%: the productive usage of most TCR beta V segments.

The specimen was PBMCs. This receptor was obtained from a man younger than 45 in good health and CMV-seropositive. The V call is TRBV13, the J call TRBJ2-5; 8 bases align to TRBD1. CDR3: CASSLGRGTGSQETQYF. CDR3 bases: TGTGCCAGCAGCTTAGGCCGTGGGACAGGAAGCCAAGAGACCCAGTACTTC.